This T cell receptor beta chain was documented in a study of shared clonotypes between healthy human individuals. Profiled with immunoSEQ multiplex PCR; TCRdb holds only in-frame clones, not every one. The sample records around 2,000,000 clones, under 95% being singletons. In the naive CD8 group, cells lacked CD45RO and were positively selected for CCR7, so terminally differentiated effector memory CD45RA+ cells were left out. The CDR3 length is 14 residues. Trimming shortened V by 7 bases and J by 7 bases, and 17 bases separated the two germline ends. Germline CDR1 is MDHEN and CDR2 is SYDVKM. The sample was naive CD8+ T cells from PBMCs. This TCR was recovered from a young man in good health. Some clones in this sample may be carry-over from other donors' samples. The chain combines TRBV28 with TRBJ1-3, with D possibly matching TRBD1 (6 bases). DNA for the CDR3: TGTGCCAGCACCCTCGACAGGCCGGGTAACACCATATATTTT. Its protein is CASTLDRPGNTIYF.